The 13 T cell receptor beta chains in this list originate from one sample, sequenced in a study of graft-versus-host responses after intestinal transplantation. Measured with immunoSEQ multiplex PCR; TCRdb has only the in-frame clones, and not every one. The sample has fewer than 15,000 clones; roughly four fifths are singletons. The material sequenced was PBMCs, taken after intestinal transplantation. The receptors come from a human patient who received an intestinal transplant, so some T cells may come from the graft donor.

The chain has TRBV18 and TRBJ2-7; 9 bases match TRBD1. Germline V CDR1 and CDR2: KGHSH, LQKENI. The CDR3 has 15 amino acids. With V trimmed by 0 bases and J by 6 bases, 6 bases remained unmatched. The CDR3 sequence: CASSPPGTGIGEQYF. The CDR3 nucleotides read TGTGCCAGCTCACCACCGGGGACAGGGATTGGCGAGCAGTACTTC.

CDR3 region: CASSFVINYGYTF. CDR3 DNA sequence: TGTGCCAGCAGCTTCGTTATTAATTATGGCTACACCTTC. The chain uses TRBV14 and TRBJ1-2; D ambiguous. The ends were cut back, 5 bases at V and 5 bases at J, with 12 bases in the middle. The CDR3 runs 13 residues. The germline V gene encodes CDR1 SGHDN and CDR2 FVKESK.

This chain connects TRBV6-6 to TRBJ2-7, with D possibly TRBD1 on 6 matching bases. This CDR3 contains 15 residues. V dropped 2 bases and J dropped 0 bases, with 11 bases sitting between them. Germline CDR1 is MNHNY and CDR2 is SVGAGI (reference sequence). CDR3 region: CASSYKTGDSYEQYF. The CDR3 region has the DNA TGTGCCAGCAGTTACAAGACAGGAGACTCCTACGAGCAGTACTTC.

The CDR3 nucleotides read TGTGCCAGCAGCCCTCTAAGATTTGGTTTCTCTGGGGCCAACGTCCTGACTTTC. It encodes CASSPLRFGFSGANVLTF. The V call is TRBV28, the J call TRBJ2-6; D remains ambiguous. The germline gives CDR1 MDHEN, CDR2 SYDVKM. Trimming took off 6 bases at V and 0 bases at J, with 18 bases between the two ends. The CDR3 loop spans 18 amino acids.

The rearrangement links TRBV9 to TRBJ2-1; 10 bases are shared with TRBD1. V trimming: 4 bases; J trimming: 4 bases; junction bases outside the gene matches: 5. This CDR3 is 15 amino acids long. In germline, CDR1 is SGDLS, CDR2 YYNGEE. CDR3 nucleotide sequence: TGTGCCAGCAGCAGTGGGACAGGGGATTACAATGAGCAGTTCTTC. Its protein product is CASSSGTGDYNEQFF.

This clone appeared a few times. The chain carries TRBV30 and TRBJ1-1; D remains ambiguous. There are 11 residues in the CDR3. Between the trimmed V and J ends, which lost 3 bases and 4 bases, there was a span of 6 bases. Per the germline V gene, CDR1 is GTSNPN and CDR2 is SVGIG (reference sequence). The CDR3 DNA sequence: TGTGCCTGGAGCGGGGTCACTGAAGCTTTCTTT. Protein product: CAWSGVTEAFF.

This chain links TRBV5-1 with TRBJ2-7, with D uncertain. This CDR3 is 14 amino acids long. Germline values: CDR1 SGHRS, CDR2 YFSETQ. Trimming shortened V by 0 bases and J by 2 bases, and 9 bases separated the two germline ends. CDR3 in amino acids: CASSLATDTYEQYF. CDR3 nucleotide sequence: TGCGCCAGCAGCTTGGCAACAGACACCTACGAGCAGTACTTC.

The CDR3: CASSENEQETQYF. The CDR3 DNA reads as TGTGCCAGCAGTGAGAACGAACAAGAGACCCAGTACTTC. The chain has TRBV6-4 and TRBJ2-5; D unresolved. V was trimmed by 3 bases and J by 2 bases, leaving 7 bases between them. Per the germline V gene, CDR1 is MRHNA and CDR2 is SNTAGT. This CDR3 contains 13 residues.

This chain connects TRBV21-1 to TRBJ2-1; the D segment call TRBD1 is taken from the table without a DNA check. TRBV21-1 is classified as a pseudogene. CDR3 length: 12 amino acids. CDR3 sequence (DNA): TGTGCCAGCAGCAAAGCGGGCGATGAGCAGTTCTTC. It yields the protein CASSKAGDEQFF.

The V call is TRBV19, the J call TRBJ2-7, with 8 bases aligning to TRBD1. The germline gives CDR1 LNHDA, CDR2 SQIVND (reference sequence). CDR3 size: 14 residues. The trim removed 1 base at V and 2 bases at J, leaving 1 base unmatched. The CDR3 reads CASSIGTGTYEQYF. The CDR3 bases are TGTGCCAGTAGTATAGGGACAGGGACCTACGAGCAGTACTTC.

This clone was observed once. V usage is TRBV6-5 and J usage is TRBJ1-2; 9 bases map to TRBD1. Germline loops: CDR1 MNHEY, CDR2 SVGAGI. This CDR3 spans 14 amino acids. Losses at the gene ends were 7 bases for V and 4 bases for J; bases not matched to a gene: 7. CDR3 nucleotide sequence: TGTGCCAGCAAACAGGGGGCCGGGCTCTATGGCTACACCTTC. This translates into CASKQGAGLYGYTF.

The chain recombines TRBV10-2 with TRBJ2-5, with a weak D call TRBD2 (6 bases). The J call may be incorrect, as the DNA end agrees better with TRBJ2-7. The CDR3 is 15 residues long. Germline V gene lookup returns CDR1 WSHSY and CDR2 SAAADI. CDR3 DNA: TGCGCCAGCAGTGTATGGCACGGGAGCTCCTACGAGCAGTACTTC. Amino acid sequence: CASSVWHGSSYEQYF.

V gene TRBV19 combines with J gene TRBJ2-1; D is possibly TRBD1 or TRBD2 (5 bases each). Trimming stripped 5 bases from V and 9 bases from J, with 20 bases between. Germline V lookup: CDR1 LNHDA, CDR2 SQIVND (reference sequence). The CDR3 extends over 15 amino acids. For the CDR3, the DNA is TGTGCCAGTAGTGTGAACCCGGGGCCATCAGGTGAGCAGTTCTTC. Translating it yields CASSVNPGPSGEQFF.